A selection of T cell receptor beta chains follows, all from one sample in a study of blood T cell repertoires in COVID-19. Clones were sequenced by immunoSEQ multiplex PCR, and TCRdb holds only the in-frame ones, with some missing. The sample lists approximately 59,000 clones, more than 80% occurring once. The sequenced material came from peripheral blood. Every receptor here comes from a human donor in a cohort sampled during active COVID-19. Each CDR3 is given with its conserved first and last residue. D genes are given only for firm matches. Expanded clones are given a class, and other clones once, few, many or no size at all.

D gene,V gene,J gene,clone size,CDR3 length,CDR3 protein,CDR3 DNA
TRBD1,TRBV7-2,TRBJ2-5,once,15,CASSPRGQPRKTQYF,TGTGCCAGCAGCCCAAGGGGACAGCCGAGGAAGACCCAGTACTTC
TRBD1,TRBV2,TRBJ1-4,once,13,CASKGQRTRKLFF,TGTGCCAGCAAGGGACAGAGAACGCGAAAACTGTTTTTT
.,TRBV4-3,TRBJ2-7,.,14,CASSQDSATYEQYF,TGCGCCAGCAGCCAAGATTCCGCTACCTACGAGCAGTACTTC
TRBD2,TRBV7-2,TRBJ2-3,.,14,CASSLALAGAAQYF,TGTGCCAGCAGCTTAGCCCTAGCGGGGGCTGCGCAGTATTTT
.,TRBV3-1/TRBV3-2,TRBJ1-1,.,13,CASSLGGVSKAFF,TGTGCCAGCAGCCTCGGGGGGGTATCAAAAGCTTTCTTT
.,TRBV9,TRBJ2-3,.,15,CASSVDSGGTDTQYF,TGTGCCAGCAGCGTAGATTCGGGGGGCACAGATACGCAGTATTTT
TRBD2,TRBV2,TRBJ2-3,.,14,CARQRGSRTDTQYF,TGTGCCAGGCAGCGCGGGAGCCGCACAGATACGCAGTATTTT
TRBD2,TRBV10-3,TRBJ2-7,.,15,CAISDSRAGGYEQYF,TGTGCCATCAGTGATTCGAGAGCGGGGGGTTACGAGCAGTACTTC
TRBD1,TRBV10-3,TRBJ2-2,.,16,CAIRRPGTGLTGELFF,TGTGCCATCAGGAGGCCGGGGACAGGGCTCACCGGGGAGCTGTTTTTT
.,TRBV7-9,TRBJ1-4,.,16,CASSSPSGQGGEKLFF,TGTGCCAGCAGCTCTCCCTCGGGTCAGGGAGGGGAAAAACTGTTTTTT
TRBD1,TRBV7-2,TRBJ1-5,.,18,CASSSRGQGLIGNQPQHF,TGTGCCAGCAGCTCCAGAGGACAGGGGCTAATAGGCAATCAGCCCCAGCATTTT
TRBD2,TRBV4-1,TRBJ2-2,.,18,CASSQGTSGGSNTGELFF,TGCGCCAGCAGCCAAGGGACTAGCGGGGGGTCCAACACCGGGGAGCTGTTTTTT
.,TRBV18,TRBJ1-3,once,16,CASSPDSSGSGNTIYF,TGTGCCAGCTCACCGGACAGTTCAGGCTCTGGAAACACCATATATTTT
.,TRBV10-3,TRBJ2-1,.,13,CAISESLGGEQFF,TGTGCCATCAGTGAGTCTTTGGGAGGTGAGCAGTTCTTC
.,TRBV12-5,TRBJ2-1,.,16,CASGLGDTLSYNEQFF,TGTGCTAGTGGTTTGGGTGACACCCTCTCCTACAATGAGCAGTTCTTC
TRBD1,TRBV10-3,TRBJ2-7,.,15,CAITTTPGQGGEQYF,TGTGCCATCACCACGACTCCGGGACAGGGTGGGGAGCAGTACTTC
TRBD2,TRBV25-1,TRBJ2-5,.,16,CASSERGRGGQETQYF,TGTGCCAGCAGTGAAAGAGGGCGGGGGGGACAAGAGACCCAGTACTTC
.,TRBV7-2,TRBJ2-1,.,15,CASSLQGGYYNEQFF,TGTGCCAGCAGTCTACAAGGGGGTTACTACAATGAGCAGTTCTTC
.,TRBV4-3,TRBJ1-2,once,17,CASSQERTSVPNYGYTF,TGCGCCAGCAGCCAAGAGCGCACAAGCGTCCCTAACTATGGCTACACCTTC
TRBD2,TRBV20-1,TRBJ2-5,.,15,CSASPSGGSQETQYF,TGCAGTGCTAGTCCTAGCGGGGGTTCCCAAGAGACCCAGTACTTC
TRBD1,TRBV7-3,TRBJ2-6,.,16,CASSPQGVDGANVLTF,TGTGCCAGCAGCCCGCAGGGGGTCGACGGGGCCAACGTCCTGACTTTC
.,TRBV30,TRBJ1-6,.,14,CAWIASSYNSPLHF,TGTGCCTGGATAGCTAGCTCCTATAATTCACCCCTCCACTTT
.,TRBV20-1,TRBJ2-2,once,13,CSASRRGTGELFF,TGCAGTGCTAGTCGACGAGGCACCGGGGAGCTGTTTTTT
TRBD1,TRBV9,TRBJ1-3,.,16,CASSVDRGGSGNTIYF,TGTGCCAGCAGCGTAGACAGGGGAGGCTCTGGAAACACCATATATTTT
.,TRBV4-3,TRBJ1-2,.,14,CASSQGVGRGGYTF,TGCGCCAGCAGCCAAGGGGTGGGAAGGGGTGGCTACACCTTC
.,TRBV7-9,TRBJ1-4,once,17,CASSVTGALSTNEKLFF,TGTGCCAGCAGCGTCACTGGGGCCCTTTCAACTAATGAAAAACTGTTTTTT
.,TRBV29-1,TRBJ2-5,.,14,CSALLAGLQETQYF,TGCAGCGCTCTCCTTGCGGGGTTACAAGAGACCCAGTACTTC
.,TRBV19,TRBJ1-2,.,14,CASRGARGAYGYTF,TGTGCCAGTAGAGGGGCAAGGGGCGCCTATGGCTACACCTTC
TRBD1,TRBV5-5,TRBJ1-2,.,16,CASSSRTGGDSYGYTF,TGTGCCAGCAGCTCTAGGACAGGGGGCGACAGCTATGGCTACACCTTC
TRBD1,TRBV19,TRBJ2-3,.,14,CASTRTGWSDTQYF,TGTGCCAGTACACGGACAGGGTGGTCAGATACGCAGTATTTT
.,TRBV12-5,TRBJ2-6,.,17,CASGPVFGDSGANVLTF,TGTGCTAGTGGTCCCGTTTTCGGGGATTCTGGGGCCAACGTCCTGACTTTC
.,TRBV4-1,TRBJ2-3,.,14,CASSQRQLRDTQYF,TGCGCCAGCAGCCAACGACAGCTCCGGGATACGCAGTATTTT
TRBD2,TRBV19,TRBJ2-7,.,16,CASSIAGTRGGYEQYF,TGTGCCAGTAGTATAGCCGGGACTAGGGGCGGATACGAGCAGTACTTC
.,TRBV11-2,TRBJ2-5,.,17,CASSLDLRGVFQETQYF,TGTGCCAGCAGCTTAGATCTAAGGGGCGTCTTTCAAGAGACCCAGTACTTC
TRBD1,TRBV6-6,TRBJ1-2,.,14,CASSYMEEQGGPSF,TGTGCCAGCAGTTACATGGAGGAACAGGGGGGACCTTCCTTC
.,TRBV19,TRBJ2-1,few,16,CASSIDPKPPYNEQFF,TGTGCCAGTAGTATAGATCCGAAGCCCCCCTACAATGAGCAGTTCTTC
.,TRBV5-6,TRBJ1-5,.,13,CASSSEGREPQHF,TGTGCCAGCAGTTCTGAGGGTAGGGAGCCCCAGCATTTT
.,TRBV7-9,TRBJ2-1,few,16,CASSLYALGAYNEQFF,TGTGCCAGCAGCTTGTACGCCCTGGGAGCCTACAATGAGCAGTTCTTC
TRBD2,TRBV6-5,TRBJ2-3,.,16,CASSYMGRGAADTQYF,TGTGCCAGCAGTTACATGGGGCGGGGGGCCGCAGATACGCAGTATTTT
.,TRBV18,TRBJ1-2,.,14,CASSPRTESYGYTF,TGTGCCAGCTCACCGCGGACAGAATCCTATGGCTACACCTTC
TRBD2,TRBV4-1,TRBJ2-1,.,13,CASSLRSGGEQFF,TGCGCCAGCAGTCTCCGGAGCGGGGGTGAGCAGTTCTTC